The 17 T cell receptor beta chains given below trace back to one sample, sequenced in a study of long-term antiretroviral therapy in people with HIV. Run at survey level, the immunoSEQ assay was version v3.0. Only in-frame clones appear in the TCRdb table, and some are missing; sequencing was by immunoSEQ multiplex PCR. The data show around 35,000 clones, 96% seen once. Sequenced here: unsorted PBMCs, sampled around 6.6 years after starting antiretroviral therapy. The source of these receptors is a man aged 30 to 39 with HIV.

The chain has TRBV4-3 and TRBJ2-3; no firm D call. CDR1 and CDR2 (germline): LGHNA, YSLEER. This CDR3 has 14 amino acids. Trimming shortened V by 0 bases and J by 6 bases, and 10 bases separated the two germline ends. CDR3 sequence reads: CASSQDLGSDTQYF. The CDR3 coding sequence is TGCGCCAGCAGCCAAGACTTAGGATCCGATACGCAGTATTTT.

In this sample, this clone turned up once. CDR3 in amino acids: CAISEPDREASMNTEAFF. Here the CDR3 DNA reads TGTGCCATCAGTGAGCCTGACAGGGAAGCCTCCATGAACACTGAAGCTTTCTTT. The V and J genes are TRBV10-3 and TRBJ1-1; 7 nucleotides match TRBD1. The CDR3 length is 18 residues. The germline gives CDR1 ENHRY, CDR2 SYGVKD. V lost 2 bases to trimming and J lost 0 bases; unmatched junction nucleotides: 12.

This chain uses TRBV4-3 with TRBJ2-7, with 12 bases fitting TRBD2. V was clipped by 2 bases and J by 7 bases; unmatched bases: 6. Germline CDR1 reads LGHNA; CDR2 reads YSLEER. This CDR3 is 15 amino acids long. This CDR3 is CASSQLAGGPGEQYF. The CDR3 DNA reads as TGCGCCAGCAGCCAACTAGCGGGAGGGCCGGGGGAGCAGTACTTC.

In DNA form, the CDR3 reads TGTGCCAGCAGCTTGGAAAGTTACTCCTACGAGCAGTACTTC. Translated: CASSLESYSYEQYF. The rearrangement links TRBV13 to TRBJ2-7; D unresolved. Germline lookup yields CDR1 PRHDT and CDR2 FYEKMQ (reference sequence). The germline V and J ends were trimmed by 3 bases and 0 bases, with 9 bases remaining between them. The CDR3 contains 14 residues.

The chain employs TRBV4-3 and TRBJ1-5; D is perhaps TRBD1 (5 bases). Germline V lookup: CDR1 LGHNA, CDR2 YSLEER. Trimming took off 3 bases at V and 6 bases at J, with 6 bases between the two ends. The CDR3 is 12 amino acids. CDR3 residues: CASSQQGQPQHF. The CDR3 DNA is TGCGCCAGCAGCCAGCAGGGTCAGCCCCAGCATTTT.

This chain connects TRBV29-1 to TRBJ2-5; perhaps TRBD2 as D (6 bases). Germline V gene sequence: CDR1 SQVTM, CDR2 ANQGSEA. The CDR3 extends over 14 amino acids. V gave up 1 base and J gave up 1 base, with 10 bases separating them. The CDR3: CSVEGRAVQETQYF. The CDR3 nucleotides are TGCAGCGTTGAAGGGAGGGCCGTCCAAGAGACCCAGTACTTC.

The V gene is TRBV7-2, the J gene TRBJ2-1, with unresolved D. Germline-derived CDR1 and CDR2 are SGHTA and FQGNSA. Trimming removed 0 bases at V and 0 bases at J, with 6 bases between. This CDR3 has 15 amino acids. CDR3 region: CASSLARGSYNEQFF. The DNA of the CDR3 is TGTGCCAGCAGCTTAGCAAGAGGCTCCTACAATGAGCAGTTCTTC.

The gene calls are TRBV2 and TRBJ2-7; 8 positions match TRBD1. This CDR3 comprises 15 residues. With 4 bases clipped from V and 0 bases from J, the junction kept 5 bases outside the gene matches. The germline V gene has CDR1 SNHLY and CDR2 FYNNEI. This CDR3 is CASSGRDRFSYEQYF. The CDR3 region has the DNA TGTGCCAGCAGTGGTAGGGACAGGTTCTCCTACGAGCAGTACTTC.

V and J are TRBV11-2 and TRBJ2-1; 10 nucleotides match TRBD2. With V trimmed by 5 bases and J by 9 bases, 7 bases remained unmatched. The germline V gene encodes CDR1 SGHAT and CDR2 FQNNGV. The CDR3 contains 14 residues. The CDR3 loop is CASSPHRLAGEQFF. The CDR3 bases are TGTGCCAGCAGCCCCCATCGACTAGCGGGTGAGCAGTTCTTC.

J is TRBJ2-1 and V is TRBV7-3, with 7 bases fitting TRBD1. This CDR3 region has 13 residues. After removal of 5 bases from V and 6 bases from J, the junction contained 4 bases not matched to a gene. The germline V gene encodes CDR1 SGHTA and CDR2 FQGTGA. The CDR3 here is CASSTGAGNEQFF. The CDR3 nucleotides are TGTGCCAGCAGCACAGGGGCCGGCAATGAGCAGTTCTTC.

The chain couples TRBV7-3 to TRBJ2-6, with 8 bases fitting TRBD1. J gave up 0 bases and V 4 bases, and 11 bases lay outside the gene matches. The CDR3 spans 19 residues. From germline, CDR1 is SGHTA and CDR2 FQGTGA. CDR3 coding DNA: TGTGCCAGCAGCTATATTTTACAGGGGGAACGCTCTGGGGCCAACGTCCTGACTTTC. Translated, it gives CASSYILQGERSGANVLTF.

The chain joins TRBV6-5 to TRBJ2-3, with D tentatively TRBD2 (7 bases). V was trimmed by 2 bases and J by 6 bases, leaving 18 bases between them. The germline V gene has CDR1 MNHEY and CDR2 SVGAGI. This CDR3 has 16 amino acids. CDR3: CASSYHLGGAPDTQYF. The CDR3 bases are TGTGCCAGCAGTTACCACCTAGGGGGGGCACCCGATACGCAGTATTTT.

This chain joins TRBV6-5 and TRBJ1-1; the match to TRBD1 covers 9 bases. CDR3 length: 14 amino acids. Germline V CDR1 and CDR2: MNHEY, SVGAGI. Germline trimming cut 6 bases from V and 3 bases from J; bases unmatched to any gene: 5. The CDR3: CASSRRTGDTEAFF. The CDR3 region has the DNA TGTGCCAGCAGCCGGCGGACAGGGGACACTGAAGCTTTCTTT.

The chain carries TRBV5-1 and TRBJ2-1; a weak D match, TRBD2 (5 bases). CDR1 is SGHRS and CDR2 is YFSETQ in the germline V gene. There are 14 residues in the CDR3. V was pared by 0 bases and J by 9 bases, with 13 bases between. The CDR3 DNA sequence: TGCGCCAGCAGCTTGGACGTGGTAGGAGGTGAGCAGTTCTTC. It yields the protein CASSLDVVGGEQFF.

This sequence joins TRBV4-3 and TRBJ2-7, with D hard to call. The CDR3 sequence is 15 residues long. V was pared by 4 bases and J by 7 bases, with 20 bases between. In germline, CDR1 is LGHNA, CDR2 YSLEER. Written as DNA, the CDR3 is TGCGCCAGCAGCCCATATCACAGCCCGTCTGCGGAGCAGTACTTC. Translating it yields CASSPYHSPSAEQYF.

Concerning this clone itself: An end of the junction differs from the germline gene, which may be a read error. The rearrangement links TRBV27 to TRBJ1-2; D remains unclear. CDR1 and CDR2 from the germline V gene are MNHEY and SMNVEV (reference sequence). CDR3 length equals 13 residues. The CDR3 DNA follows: TGTGCCGGCAGTTTAGGGCCAGCTTCTGGCTACACCTTC. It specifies CAGSLGPASGYTF.

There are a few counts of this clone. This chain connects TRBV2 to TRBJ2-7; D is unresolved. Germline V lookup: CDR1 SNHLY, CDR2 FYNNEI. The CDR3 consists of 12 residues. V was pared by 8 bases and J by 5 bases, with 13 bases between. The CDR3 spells CASGVFEHEQYF. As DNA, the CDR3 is TGTGCCAGCGGGGTTTTCGAGCACGAGCAGTACTTC.